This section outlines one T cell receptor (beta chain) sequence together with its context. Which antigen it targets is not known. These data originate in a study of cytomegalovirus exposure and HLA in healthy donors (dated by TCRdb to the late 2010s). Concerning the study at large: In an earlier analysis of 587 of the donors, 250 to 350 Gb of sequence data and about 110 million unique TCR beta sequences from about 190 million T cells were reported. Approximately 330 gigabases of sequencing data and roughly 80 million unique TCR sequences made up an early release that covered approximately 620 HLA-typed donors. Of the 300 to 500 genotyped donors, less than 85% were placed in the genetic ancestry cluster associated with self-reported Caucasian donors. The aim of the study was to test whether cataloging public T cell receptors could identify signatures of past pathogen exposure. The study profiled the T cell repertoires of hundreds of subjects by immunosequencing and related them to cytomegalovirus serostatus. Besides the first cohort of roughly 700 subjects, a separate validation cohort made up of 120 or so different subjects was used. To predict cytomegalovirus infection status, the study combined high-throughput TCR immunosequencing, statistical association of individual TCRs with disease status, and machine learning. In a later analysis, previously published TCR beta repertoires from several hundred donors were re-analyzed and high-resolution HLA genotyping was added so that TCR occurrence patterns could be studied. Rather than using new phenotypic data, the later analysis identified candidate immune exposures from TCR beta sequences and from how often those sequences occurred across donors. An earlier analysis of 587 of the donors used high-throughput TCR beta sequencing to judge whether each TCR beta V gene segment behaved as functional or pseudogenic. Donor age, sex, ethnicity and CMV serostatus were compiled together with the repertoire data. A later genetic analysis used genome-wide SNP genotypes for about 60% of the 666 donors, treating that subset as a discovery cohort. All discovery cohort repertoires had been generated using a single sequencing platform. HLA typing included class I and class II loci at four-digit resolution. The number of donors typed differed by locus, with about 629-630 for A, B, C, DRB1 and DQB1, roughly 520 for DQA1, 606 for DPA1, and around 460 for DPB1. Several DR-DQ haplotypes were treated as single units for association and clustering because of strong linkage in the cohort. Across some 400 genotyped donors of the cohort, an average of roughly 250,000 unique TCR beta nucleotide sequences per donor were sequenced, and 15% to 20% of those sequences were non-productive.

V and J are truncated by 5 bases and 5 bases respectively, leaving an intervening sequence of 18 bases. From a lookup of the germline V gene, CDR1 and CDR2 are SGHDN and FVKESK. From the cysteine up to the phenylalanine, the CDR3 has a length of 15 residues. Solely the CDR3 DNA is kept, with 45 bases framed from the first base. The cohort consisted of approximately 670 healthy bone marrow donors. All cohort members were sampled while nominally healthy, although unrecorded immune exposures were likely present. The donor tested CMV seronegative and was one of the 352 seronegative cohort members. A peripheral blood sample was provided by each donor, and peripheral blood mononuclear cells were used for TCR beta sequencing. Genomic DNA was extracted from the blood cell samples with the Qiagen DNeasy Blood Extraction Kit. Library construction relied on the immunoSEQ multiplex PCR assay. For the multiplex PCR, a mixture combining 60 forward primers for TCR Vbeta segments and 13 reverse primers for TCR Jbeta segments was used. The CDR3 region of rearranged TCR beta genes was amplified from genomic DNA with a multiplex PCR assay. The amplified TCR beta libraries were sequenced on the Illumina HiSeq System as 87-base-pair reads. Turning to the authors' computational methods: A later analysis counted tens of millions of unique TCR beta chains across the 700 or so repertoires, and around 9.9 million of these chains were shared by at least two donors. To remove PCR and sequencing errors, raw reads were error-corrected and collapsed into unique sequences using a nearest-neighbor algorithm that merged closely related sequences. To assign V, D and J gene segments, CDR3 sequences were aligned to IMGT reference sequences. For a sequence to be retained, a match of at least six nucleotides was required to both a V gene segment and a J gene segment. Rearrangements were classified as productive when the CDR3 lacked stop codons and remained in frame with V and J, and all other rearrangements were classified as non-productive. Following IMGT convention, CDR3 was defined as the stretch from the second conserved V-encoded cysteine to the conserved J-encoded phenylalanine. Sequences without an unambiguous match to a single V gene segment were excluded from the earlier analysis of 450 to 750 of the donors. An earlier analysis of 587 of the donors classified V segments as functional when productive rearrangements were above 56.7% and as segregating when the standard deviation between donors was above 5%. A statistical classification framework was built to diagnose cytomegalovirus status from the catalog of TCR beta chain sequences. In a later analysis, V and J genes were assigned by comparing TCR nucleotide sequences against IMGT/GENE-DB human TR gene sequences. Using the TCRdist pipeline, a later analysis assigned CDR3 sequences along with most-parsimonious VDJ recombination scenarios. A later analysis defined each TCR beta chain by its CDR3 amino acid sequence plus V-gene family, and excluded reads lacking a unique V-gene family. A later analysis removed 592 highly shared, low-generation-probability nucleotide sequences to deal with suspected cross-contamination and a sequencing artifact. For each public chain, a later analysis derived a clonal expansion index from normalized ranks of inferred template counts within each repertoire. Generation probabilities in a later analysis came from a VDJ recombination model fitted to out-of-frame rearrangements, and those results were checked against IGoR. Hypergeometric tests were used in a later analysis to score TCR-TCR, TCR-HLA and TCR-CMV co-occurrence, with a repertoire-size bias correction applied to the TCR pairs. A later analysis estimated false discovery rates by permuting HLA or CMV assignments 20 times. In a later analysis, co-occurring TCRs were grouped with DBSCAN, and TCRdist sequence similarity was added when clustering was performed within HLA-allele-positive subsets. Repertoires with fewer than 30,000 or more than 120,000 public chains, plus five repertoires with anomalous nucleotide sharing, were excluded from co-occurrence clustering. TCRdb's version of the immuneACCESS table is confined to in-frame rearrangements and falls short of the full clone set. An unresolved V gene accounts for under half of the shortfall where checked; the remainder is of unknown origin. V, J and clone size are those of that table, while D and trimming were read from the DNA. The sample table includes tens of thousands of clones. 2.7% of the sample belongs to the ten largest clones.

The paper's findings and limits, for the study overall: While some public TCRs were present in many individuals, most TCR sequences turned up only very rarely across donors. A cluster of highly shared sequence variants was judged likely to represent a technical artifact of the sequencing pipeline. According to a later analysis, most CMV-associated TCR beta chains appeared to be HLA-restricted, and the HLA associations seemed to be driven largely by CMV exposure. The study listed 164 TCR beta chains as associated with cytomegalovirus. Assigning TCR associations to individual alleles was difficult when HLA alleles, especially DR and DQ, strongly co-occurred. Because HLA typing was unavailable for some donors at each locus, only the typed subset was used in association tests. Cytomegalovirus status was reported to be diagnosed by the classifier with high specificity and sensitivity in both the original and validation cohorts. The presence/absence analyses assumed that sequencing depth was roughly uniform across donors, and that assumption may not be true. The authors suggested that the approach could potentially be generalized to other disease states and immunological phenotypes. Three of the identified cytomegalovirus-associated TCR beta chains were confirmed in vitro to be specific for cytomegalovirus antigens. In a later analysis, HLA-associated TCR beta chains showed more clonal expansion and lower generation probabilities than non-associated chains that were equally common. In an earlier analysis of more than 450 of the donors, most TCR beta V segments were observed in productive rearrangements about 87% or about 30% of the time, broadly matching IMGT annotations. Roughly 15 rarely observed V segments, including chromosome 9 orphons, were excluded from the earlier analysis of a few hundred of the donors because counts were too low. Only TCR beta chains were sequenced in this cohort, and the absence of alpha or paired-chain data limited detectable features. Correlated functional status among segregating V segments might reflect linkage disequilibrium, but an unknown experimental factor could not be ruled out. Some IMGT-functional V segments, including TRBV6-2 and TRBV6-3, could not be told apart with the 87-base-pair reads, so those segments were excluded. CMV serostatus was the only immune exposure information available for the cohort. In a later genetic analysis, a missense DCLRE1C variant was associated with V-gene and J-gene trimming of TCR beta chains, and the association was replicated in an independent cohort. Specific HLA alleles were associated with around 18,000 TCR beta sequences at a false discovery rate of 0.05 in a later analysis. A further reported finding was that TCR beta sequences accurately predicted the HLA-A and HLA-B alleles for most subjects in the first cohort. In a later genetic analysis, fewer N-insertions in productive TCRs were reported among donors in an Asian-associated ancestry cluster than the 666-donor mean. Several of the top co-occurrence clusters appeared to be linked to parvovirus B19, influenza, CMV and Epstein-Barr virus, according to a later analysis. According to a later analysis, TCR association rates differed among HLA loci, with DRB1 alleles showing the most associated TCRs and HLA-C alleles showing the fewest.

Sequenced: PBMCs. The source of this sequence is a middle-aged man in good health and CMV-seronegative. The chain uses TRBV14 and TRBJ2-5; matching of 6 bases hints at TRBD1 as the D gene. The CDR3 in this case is CASSVETGMVETQYF. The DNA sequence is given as TGTGCCAGCAGCGTGGAAACAGGGATGGTTGAGACCCAGTACTTC. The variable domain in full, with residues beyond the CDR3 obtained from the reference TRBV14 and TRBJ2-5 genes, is EAGVTQFPSHSVIEKGQTVTLRCDPISGHDNLYWYRRVMGKEIKFLLHFVKESKQDESGMPNNRFLAERTGGTYSTLKVQPAELEDSGVYFCASSVETGMVETQYFGPGTRLLVL.